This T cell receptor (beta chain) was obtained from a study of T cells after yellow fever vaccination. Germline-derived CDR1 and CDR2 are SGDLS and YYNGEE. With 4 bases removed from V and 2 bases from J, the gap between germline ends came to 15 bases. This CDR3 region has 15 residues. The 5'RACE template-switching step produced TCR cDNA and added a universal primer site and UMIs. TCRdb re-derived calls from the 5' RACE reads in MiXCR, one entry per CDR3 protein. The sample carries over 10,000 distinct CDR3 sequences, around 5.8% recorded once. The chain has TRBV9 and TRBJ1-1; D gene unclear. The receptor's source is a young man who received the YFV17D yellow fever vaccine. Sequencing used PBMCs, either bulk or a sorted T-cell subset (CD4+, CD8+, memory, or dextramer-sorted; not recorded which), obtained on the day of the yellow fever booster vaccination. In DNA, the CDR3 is TGTGCCAGCAGCTCCACTTCCCGACATAACACTGAAGCTTTCTTT. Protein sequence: CASSSTSRHNTEAFF. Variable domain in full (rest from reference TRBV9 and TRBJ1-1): DSGVTQTPKHLITATGQRVTLRCSPRSGDLSVYWYQQSLDQGLQFLIQYYNGEERAKGNILERFSAQQFPDLHSELNLSSLELGDSALYFCASSSTSRHNTEAFFGQGTRLTVV.